A single sample gave rise to the 4 T cell receptor beta chains below, sequenced in a study of T-cell reconstitution after alpha-beta-depleted transplantation in children (dated by TCRdb to about 2016). Libraries were constructed by PCR. The listed sequencing device is Illumina HiSeq 2500. TCR libraries were prepared with molecular barcoding, using unique molecular identifiers to normalize TCRbeta repertoire quantification. TCRdb passed the public sequencing reads through fastp at Q25 and MiXCR, retaining productive beta sequences. Here each entry gathers all rows of one CDR3 protein and keeps the most common genes and DNA. The sample has more than 150,000 distinct CDR3 sequences on record, roughly 7.5% of them singletons. 3% of the sample belongs to the ten largest clones. This specimen was PBMCs from the stem cell graft donor, taken from the stem cell graft. These receptors were obtained from a human donor who donated a stem cell graft to a child with Wiskott-Aldrich syndrome.

This clonotype showed up many times. This chain's CDR3 is CASSLEGNEQFF. CDR3 bases: TGCGCCAGCAGCCTAGAGGGGAATGAGCAGTTCTTC. The chain carries TRBV5-1 and TRBJ2-1, with D perhaps given as TRBD1 or TRBD2 (5 bases each). Germline lookup yields CDR1 SGHRS and CDR2 YFSETQ. Trimming cost V 4 bases and J 7 bases, with 9 bases left between them. The CDR3 is 12 residues long.

This clonotype was found many times. The chain links TRBV20-1 to TRBJ1-1, with a tentative D call TRBD1 (5 bases). Germline-derived CDR1 and CDR2 are DFQATT and SNEGSKA (reference sequence). Trimming pared 7 bases from V and 9 bases from J, leaving 18 bases between. The length of the CDR3 is 12 residues. CDR3 sequence (DNA): TGCAGTGTTAGCAGGGCATGGGGGAAAGCTTTCTTT. Residues: CSVSRAWGKAFF.

The sample holds many counts of this clonotype. The chain has TRBV7-2 and TRBJ2-3; TRBD2 is a possible D gene (5 bases). CDR3 length equals 17 residues. Trimming left V 5 bases short and J 0 bases short, with 18 bases between. Germline V gives CDR1 SGHTA, CDR2 FQGNSA. Written as DNA, the CDR3 is TGTGCCAGCAGCCCATCTCCCGGGGTATATAGCACAGATACGCAGTATTTT. The encoded protein is CASSPSPGVYSTDTQYF.

This clonotype was seen repeatedly, ten times or more. The CDR3 DNA is TGTGCCAGCAGTTACCGCGACCCAGGCACCGGGGAGCTGTTTTTT. Protein product: CASSYRDPGTGELFF. V is TRBV6-2 or TRBV6-3 and J is TRBJ2-2, with D uncertain. Germline lookup yields CDR1 MNHEY and CDR2 SVGEGT. V dropped 2 bases and J dropped 4 bases, with 11 bases sitting between them. The length of the CDR3 is 15 residues.